The 19 T cell receptor beta chains given below trace back to one sample, sequenced in a study of blood T cell repertoires in COVID-19. The method was immunoSEQ multiplex PCR; TCRdb's version includes in-frame clones alone and lacks a portion of them. The sample has roughly 300,000 clones, around 90% seen once. Specimen: peripheral blood. All receptors derive from a woman aged 30 to 39 with COVID-19, enrolled during active disease.

The chain carries TRBV7-8 and TRBJ1-4; D is possibly TRBD1 (6 bases). Per the germline V gene, CDR1 is SGHVS and CDR2 is FQNEAQ. The CDR3 loop spans 16 amino acids. V dropped 5 bases and J dropped 7 bases, with 20 bases sitting between them. CDR3 residues: CASSPRGGGQGEKLFF. Written as DNA, the CDR3 is TGTGCCAGCAGCCCCAGGGGAGGGGGTCAGGGTGAAAAACTGTTTTTT.

The V and J genes are TRBV18 and TRBJ2-1; possibly TRBD1 for D (6 bases). Germline V CDR1 and CDR2: KGHSH, LQKENI. Trimming took off 2 bases at V and 3 bases at J, with 8 bases between the two ends. The CDR3 has 14 residues. The CDR3 bases are TGTGCCAGCTCACCAGGGACAAACTACAATGAGCAGTTCTTC. Encoded protein: CASSPGTNYNEQFF. The entire variable domain, with the rest obtained from reference TRBV18 and TRBJ2-1, is as follows: NAGVMQNPRHLVRRRGQEARLRCSPMKGHSHVYWYRQLPEEGLKFMVYLQKENIIDESGMPKERFSAEFPKEGPSILRIQQVVRGDSAAYFCASSPGTNYNEQFFGPGTRLTVL.

The chain links TRBV5-4 to TRBJ2-2, with 7 bases lining up with TRBD2. Per the germline V gene, CDR1 is SGHNT and CDR2 is YYREEE (reference sequence). With V trimmed by 3 bases and J by 7 bases, 12 bases remained unmatched. This CDR3 has 16 residues. The CDR3 DNA reads TGTGCCAGCAGCTCGCCGAGGGGAGGGCCGGTCGGGGAGCTGTTTTTT. Protein product: CASSSPRGGPVGELFF.

The rearrangement joins TRBV7-8 to TRBJ2-5, with 8 bases identical to TRBD2. Germline assignment: CDR1 SGHVS and CDR2 FQNEAQ. With 5 bases clipped from V and 5 bases from J, the junction kept 10 bases outside the gene matches. This CDR3 comprises 15 residues. As DNA, the CDR3 is TGTGCCAGCAGCCGCCCGGGACTAGATGTGGAGACCCAGTACTTC. It translates to CASSRPGLDVETQYF.

The rearrangement joins TRBV5-1 to TRBJ2-7; TRBD2 is a possible D gene (9 bases). CDR3 length equals 19 residues. Looked up from germline, CDR1 is SGHRS and CDR2 is YFSETQ. V was clipped by 2 bases and J by 6 bases, with 30 bases between them. This chain's CDR3 is CASSLRARTGTSPSPEQYF. Written as DNA, the CDR3 is TGCGCCAGCAGCTTAAGGGCTCGGACAGGGACTAGCCCCTCGCCCGAGCAGTACTTC.

This chain connects TRBV5-1 to TRBJ1-2; 9 bases are a match to TRBD1. The CDR3 is 15 residues long. The V and J ends lost 4 bases and 6 bases, in that order; junction bases with no gene match: 10. Germline CDR1 SGHRS, CDR2 YFSETQ. The CDR3 sequence is CASSVDRGRRDGYTF. CDR3 DNA: TGCGCCAGCAGCGTGGACAGGGGACGGCGGGATGGCTACACCTTC.

The rearrangement uses TRBV9 and TRBJ2-5, with 8 bases fitting TRBD2. CDR1 is SGDLS, CDR2 YYNGEE, per germline. This CDR3 contains 14 residues. The junction had 6 bases not matched to a gene; V was cut back by 4 bases and J by 4 bases. The CDR3 region is CASSISGRGETQYF. The CDR3, as DNA: TGTGCCAGCAGCATAAGCGGGAGAGGAGAGACCCAGTACTTC.

V gene TRBV28 combines with J gene TRBJ1-5; D may be TRBD1 (6 bases). The CDR3 runs to 14 residues. Germline V CDR1 and CDR2: MDHEN, SYDVKM. V shed 6 bases and J shed 7 bases, with 16 bases lying between them. CDR3 DNA sequence: TGTGCCAGCAGGGGGTGGGGGGGCTTGCAGCCCCAGCATTTT. Protein sequence: CASRGWGGLQPQHF.

The chain employs TRBV7-6 and TRBJ2-5, with 8 bases lining up with TRBD1. Germline values: CDR1 SGHVS, CDR2 FNYEAQ. The CDR3 covers 15 residues. The junction had 10 bases not matched to a gene; V was cut back by 5 bases and J by 5 bases. CDR3 DNA sequence: TGTGCCAGCAGCCATGAGACAGGGGATCAGGAGACCCAGTACTTC. Its protein product is CASSHETGDQETQYF.

The chain employs TRBV6-1 and TRBJ2-2; 10 nucleotides align to TRBD1. V was pared by 4 bases and J by 4 bases, with 6 bases of the junction left unmatched. CDR1 is MNHNS and CDR2 is SASEGT in the germline V gene. CDR3 length equals 16 residues. The DNA of the CDR3 is TGTGCCAGCAGTGGACAGGGGGCGATCGTCACCGGGGAGCTGTTTTTT. This gives the protein CASSGQGAIVTGELFF.

This chain joins TRBV19 and TRBJ1-2; tentative D call: TRBD1 (5 bases). CDR3 length equals 13 residues. Germline V gene lookup returns CDR1 LNHDA and CDR2 SQIVND (reference sequence). Trimming took off 2 bases at V and 4 bases at J, with 8 bases between the two ends. The CDR3 here is CASSIRRGYGYTF. In DNA, the CDR3 is TGTGCCAGTAGTATACGAAGGGGCTATGGCTACACCTTC.

This sequence joins TRBV19 and TRBJ2-7; 7 bases align to TRBD2. This CDR3 has 13 residues. With V trimmed by 6 bases and J by 3 bases, 5 bases remained unmatched. Germline V CDR1 and CDR2: LNHDA, SQIVND (reference sequence). The CDR3 region has the DNA TGTGCCAGTAGAGGGACTACGAACTACGAGCAGTACTTC. Protein sequence: CASRGTTNYEQYF.

V is TRBV5-1 and J is TRBJ2-3; D call uncertain. Germline lookup yields CDR1 SGHRS and CDR2 YFSETQ. The V and J ends lost 4 bases and 2 bases respectively, with 14 bases between them. There are 15 residues in the CDR3. CDR3: CASSPDNHPTDTQYF. The CDR3 nucleotides are TGCGCCAGCAGCCCAGACAACCACCCCACAGATACGCAGTATTTT.

In DNA form, the CDR3 reads TGTGCCTGGAACCGGGACTACGGTGAAAAACTGTTTTTT. Translating gives CAWNRDYGEKLFF. The chain joins TRBV30 to TRBJ1-4; D is perhaps TRBD1 (5 bases). Trimming removed 4 bases from V and 7 bases from J, with 13 bases in between. The CDR3 has 13 residues. Germline lookup yields CDR1 GTSNPN and CDR2 SVGIG (reference sequence).

The CDR3 DNA sequence: TGTGCCAGCAGCACCTCGCGTCGGGTGAACACTGAAGCTTTCTTT. It is translated as CASSTSRRVNTEAFF. The chain has TRBV7-9 and TRBJ1-1, with D unresolved. The germline gives CDR1 SEHNR, CDR2 FQNEAQ (reference sequence). Trimming took off 5 bases at V and 0 bases at J, with 13 bases between the two ends. The CDR3 runs 15 residues.

The rearrangement joins TRBV7-2 to TRBJ2-5; 8 bases are shared with TRBD1. Germline V gene data show CDR1 as SGHTA and CDR2 as FQGNSA. J lost 5 bases, V lost 2 bases, and 13 bases had no gene match. This CDR3 is built from 17 residues. The CDR3: CASSLPRQGTRDETQYF. CDR3 bases: TGTGCCAGCAGCTTACCCCGACAGGGGACAAGGGATGAGACCCAGTACTTC.

This chain links TRBV30 with TRBJ2-7, with 7 bases fitting TRBD2. This CDR3 is 13 amino acids long. With 0 bases clipped from V and 5 bases from J, the junction kept 4 bases outside the gene matches. CDR1 is GTSNPN, CDR2 SVGIG, per germline (reference sequence). The CDR3 bases are TGTGCCTGGAGTGTACGGCGGGAGCACGAGCAGTACTTC. It codes for CAWSVRREHEQYF.

This sequence joins TRBV5-1 and TRBJ1-1, with 7 nucleotides matching TRBD1. The junction had 11 bases not matched to a gene; V was cut back by 4 bases and J by 5 bases. Germline CDR1 SGHRS, CDR2 YFSETQ. This CDR3 has 15 residues. The CDR3 region has the DNA TGCGCCAGCAGCACTGGGGACAGCTCGAGAACTGAAGCTTTCTTT. This codes for CASSTGDSSRTEAFF.

The rearrangement joins TRBV30 to TRBJ1-5, with a possible D match to TRBD1 (6 bases). There are 14 residues in the CDR3. In germline, CDR1 is GTSNPN, CDR2 SVGIG (reference sequence). Trimming left V 5 bases short and J 5 bases short, with 16 bases between. The CDR3 DNA sequence: TGTGCCTGGGGAACAGGGAACAGCGATCAGCCCCAGCATTTT. Its protein is CAWGTGNSDQPQHF.